This T cell receptor beta chain was obtained from a study of shared clonotypes between healthy human individuals. As for the study in general: The plates for each donor numbered three CD4 naive, three CD4 memory, two CD8 naive and one CD8 memory. Notes on the study in general: The low donor count limited represented genetic and exposure-history diversity. Richness estimates generally favored naive over memory subsets.

Germline V CDR1 and CDR2: GTSNPN, SVGIG (reference sequence). This CDR3 spans 14 amino acids. V lost 0 bases and J lost 0, with 9 bases in between. Assay: immunoSEQ multiplex PCR; the TCRdb copy retains only in-frame clones and omits some. The data contain approximately 2.4 million clones, 90% to 97% of them singletons. Researchers partitioned CD4+ cells into CD45RA+ naive and CD45RA-negative memory subsets. Comments on this clone: What it binds is unknown. The sample holds other DNA sequences that translate to the same CDR3.

The V gene is TRBV30, the J gene TRBJ2-7; D possibly uses TRBD1 or TRBD2 (5 bases each). The sequence was collected from a man younger than 35 in good health. The sample comprised naive CD4+ T cells sorted from blood. Subset here: CD45RA+ positively selected. The CDR3 bases are TGTGCCTGGAGTGTTGGGGGATCCTCCTACGAGCAGTACTTC. Translating gives CAWSVGGSSYEQYF.